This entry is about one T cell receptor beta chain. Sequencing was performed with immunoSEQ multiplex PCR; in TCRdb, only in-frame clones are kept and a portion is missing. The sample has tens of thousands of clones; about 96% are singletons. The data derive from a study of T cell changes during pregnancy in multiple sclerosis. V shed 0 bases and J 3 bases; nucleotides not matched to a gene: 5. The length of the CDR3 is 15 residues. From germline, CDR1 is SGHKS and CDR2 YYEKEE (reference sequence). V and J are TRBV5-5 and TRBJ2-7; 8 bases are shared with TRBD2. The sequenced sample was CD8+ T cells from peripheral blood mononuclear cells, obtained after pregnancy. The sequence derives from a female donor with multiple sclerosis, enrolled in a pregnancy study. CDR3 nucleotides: TGTGCCAGCAGCTTGGAAAGCGGGAGTGTCTACGAGCAGTACTTC. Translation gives CASSLESGSVYEQYF.